This passage covers 13 T cell receptor beta chains from one sample sequenced in a study of T cell changes during pregnancy in multiple sclerosis. Using immunoSEQ multiplex PCR, the repertoire was profiled, and TCRdb retains in-frame clones only, with some absent. Among 100,000 or so clones, approximately 94% were seen once, and the ten largest hold roughly 0.9%. Specimen: peripheral blood, collected before pregnancy. The receptor set was obtained from a female donor with multiple sclerosis, enrolled in a pregnancy study.

V and J are TRBV13 and TRBJ2-3; 8 nucleotides agree with TRBD2. The V gene's germline CDR1 is PRHDT and CDR2 FYEKMQ (reference sequence). CDR3 length equals 16 residues. J lost 6 bases, V lost 2 bases, and 10 bases had no gene match. The CDR3 region is CASSLSSGRIGDTQYF. CDR3 DNA: TGTGCCAGCAGCTTATCAAGCGGGAGAATTGGGGATACGCAGTATTTT.

In this sample, this clone turned up once. The CDR3 reads CASSRIRAGSTDTQYF. The CDR3, as DNA: TGTGCCAGCAGCCGCATCAGGGCAGGGAGCACAGATACGCAGTATTTT. The chain is built from TRBV11-2 and TRBJ2-3; maybe TRBD1 (5 bases). Deletions cut 5 bases from V and 0 bases from J, with 15 bases between. Germline V gene lookup returns CDR1 SGHAT and CDR2 FQNNGV. There are 16 residues in the CDR3.

V usage is TRBV5-6 and J usage is TRBJ2-7; 7 positions agree with TRBD1. J gave up 4 bases and V 4 bases, and 5 bases lay outside the gene matches. The CDR3 has 13 residues. Germline V gene sequence: CDR1 SGHDT, CDR2 YYEEEE. CDR3 nucleotide sequence: TGTGCCAGCAGCCTATGGGACAGATACGAGCAGTACTTC. Protein: CASSLWDRYEQYF. Filled out from reference TRBV5-6 and TRBJ2-7, the complete variable domain reads DAGVTQSPTHLIKTRGQQVTLRCSPKSGHDTVSWYQQALGQGPQFIFQYYEEEERQRGNFPDRFSGHQFPNYSSELNVNALLLGDSALYLCASSLWDRYEQYFGPGTRLTVT.

Concerning this clone: One end of the junction fails to match germline, which may point to a read error. The chain joins TRBV27 to TRBJ1-1, with no clear D. The CDR3 is 13 amino acids. CDR1 is MNHEY, CDR2 SMNVEV, per germline (reference sequence). Written as DNA, the CDR3 is TGTGCCAGCAGTCTATCGGCGAACACTGAAGCTTTCTTT. Residues: CASSLSANTEAFF.

This sequence joins TRBV27 and TRBJ1-4; 9 bases are shared with TRBD1. The V gene's germline CDR1 is MNHEY and CDR2 SMNVEV (reference sequence). CDR3 size: 15 residues. After removal of 6 bases from V and 3 bases from J, the junction contained 5 bases not matched to a gene. Written as DNA, the CDR3 is TGTGCCAGCAGGCCACAGGGGGCCCCTAATGAAAAACTGTTTTTT. Translated, it gives CASRPQGAPNEKLFF.

This clone was recorded once. The rearrangement joins TRBV27 to TRBJ1-5, with D uncertain. Germline V gene lookup returns CDR1 MNHEY and CDR2 SMNVEV (reference sequence). The CDR3 runs 13 residues. Trimming took off 6 bases at V and 2 bases at J, with 8 bases between the two ends. The DNA for the CDR3 is TGTGCCAGCAGCCCCCGCGGCAATCAGCCCCAGCATTTT. Translated, it gives CASSPRGNQPQHF.

The genes are TRBV5-1 and TRBJ2-3; 8 nucleotides align to TRBD2. J was trimmed by 2 bases and V by 4 bases; bases with no gene match: 9. CDR3 length: 16 residues. The germline CDR1 and CDR2 sequences are SGHRS and YFSETQ. The DNA for the CDR3 is TGCGCCAGCAGCGGCGGGAGGCCAACCAACACAGATACGCAGTATTTT. It translates to CASSGGRPTNTDTQYF.

V usage is TRBV2 and J usage is TRBJ1-2; unclear D gene. This CDR3 spans 11 amino acids. Trimming cost V 4 bases and J 8 bases, with 8 bases left between them. In germline, CDR1 is SNHLY, CDR2 FYNNEI. The CDR3 region is CASSVARGYTF. The CDR3 nucleotides read TGTGCCAGCAGTGTGGCCAGGGGCTACACCTTC.

The chain employs TRBV2 and TRBJ2-7; 7 nucleotides agree with TRBD1. The CDR3 runs to 13 residues. The junction had 7 bases not matched to a gene; V was cut back by 11 bases and J by 0 bases. Germline lookup yields CDR1 SNHLY and CDR2 FYNNEI. CDR3 region: CAGGQERSYEQYF. The CDR3 DNA reads TGTGCCGGAGGACAGGAGCGCTCCTACGAGCAGTACTTC. Drawing the rest from reference TRBV2 and TRBJ2-7, the complete variable domain is EPEVTQTPSHQVTQMGQEVILRCVPISNHLYFYWYRQILGQKVEFLVSFYNNEISEKSEIFDDQFSVERPDGSNFTLKIRSTKLEDSAMYFCAGGQERSYEQYFGPGTRLTVT.

The chain carries TRBV21-1 and TRBJ1-2; the table's D call of TRBD1 was not tested on the DNA. TRBV21-1 is an annotated pseudogene. The length of the CDR3 is 13 residues. The CDR3 bases are TGTGCCAGCAGCGCACCAGGGCCGTATGGCTACACCTTC. Translating gives CASSAPGPYGYTF.

V and J are TRBV6-1 and TRBJ2-6, with D unclear. The V end lost 8 bases, the J end lost 4 bases, and 9 bases lay between the germline ends. The length of the CDR3 is 13 residues. Germline values: CDR1 MNHNS, CDR2 SASEGT. CDR3: CASLITGANVLTF. CDR3 DNA sequence: TGTGCCAGCCTAATTACGGGGGCCAACGTCCTGACTTTC.

The chain recombines TRBV19 with TRBJ1-2; 7 nucleotides align to TRBD1. From germline, CDR1 is LNHDA and CDR2 SQIVND (reference sequence). Trimming at V came to 3 bases and at J to 0 bases, leaving 7 bases not matched to a gene. The CDR3 is made up of 16 amino acids. CDR3 sequence reads: CASSIPPGGSNYGYTF. CDR3 DNA sequence: TGTGCCAGTAGTATTCCACCAGGGGGGTCTAACTATGGCTACACCTTC.

This chain joins TRBV4-3 and TRBJ1-1; tentatively, D is TRBD1 (6 bases). V was clipped by 0 bases and J by 5 bases, with 19 bases between them. Germline values: CDR1 LGHNA, CDR2 YSLEER. CDR3 length: 17 amino acids. CDR3 residues: CASSQEIDPGVGTEAFF. For the CDR3, the DNA is TGCGCCAGCAGCCAAGAGATCGACCCAGGGGTTGGGACTGAAGCTTTCTTT.